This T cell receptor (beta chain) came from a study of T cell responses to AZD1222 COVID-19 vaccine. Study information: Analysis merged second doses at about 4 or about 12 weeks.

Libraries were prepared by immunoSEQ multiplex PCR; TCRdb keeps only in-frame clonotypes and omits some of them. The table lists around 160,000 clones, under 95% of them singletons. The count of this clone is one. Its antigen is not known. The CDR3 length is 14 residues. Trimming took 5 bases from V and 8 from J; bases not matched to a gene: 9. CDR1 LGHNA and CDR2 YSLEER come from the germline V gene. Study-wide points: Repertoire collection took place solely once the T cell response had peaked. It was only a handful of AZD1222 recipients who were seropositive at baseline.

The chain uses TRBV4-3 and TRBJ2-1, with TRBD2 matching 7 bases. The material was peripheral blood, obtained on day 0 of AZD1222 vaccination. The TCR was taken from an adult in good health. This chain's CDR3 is CASSAGDLRDEQFF. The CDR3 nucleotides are TGCGCCAGCAGCGCGGGGGACCTACGGGATGAGCAGTTCTTC.